This is a list of T cell receptor beta chains from one sample in a study of CD8 T cells in Susac syndrome. MiXCR, applied by TCRdb to the immunoSEQ multiplex PCR reads, yields one record per CDR3 protein. There are around 100,000 distinct CDR3 sequences in the sample; 95% occur only once, and approximately 0.3% lies in the top ten. Sequencing was done on a sample of CD8+ T cells from PBMCs. These receptor sequences come from a human donor with Susac syndrome. Each CDR3 is given with its conserved first and last residue. D genes are given only for firm matches. The size entry is marked missing in some rows and otherwise reads once, few, many or a size class.

CDR3nt: TGTGCCAGCACCGAAGGTGGAGGACAGCCCCAGCATTTT
CDR3aa: CASTEGGGQPQHF
abundance: .
j_gene: TRBJ1-5
v_gene: TRBV2
d_gene: .

CDR3nt: TGCGCCAGCAGCTTGGCCGAGATTCCGGGAGAGACCCAGTACTTC
CDR3aa: CASSLAEIPGETQYF
abundance: .
j_gene: TRBJ2-5
v_gene: TRBV5-1
d_gene: .

CDR3nt: TGCGCCAGCAGCCAAGATTCAGGGGGAGCCAAAAACATTCAGTACTTC
CDR3aa: CASSQDSGGAKNIQYF
abundance: .
j_gene: TRBJ2-4
v_gene: TRBV4-1
d_gene: TRBD1

CDR3nt: TGCAGCGTTAGGGGTGGGGGGACCCAGTACTTC
CDR3aa: CSVRGGGTQYF
abundance: once
j_gene: TRBJ2-5
v_gene: TRBV29-1
d_gene: .

CDR3nt: TGCAGCGTTGAAGCGGGCTACGAGCAGTACTTC
CDR3aa: CSVEAGYEQYF
abundance: .
j_gene: TRBJ2-7
v_gene: TRBV29-1
d_gene: .

CDR3nt: TGCAGTGCCAAGACAGTCAACTCCTATAATTCACCCCTCCACTTT
CDR3aa: CSAKTVNSYNSPLHF
abundance: .
j_gene: TRBJ1-6
v_gene: TRBV20-1
d_gene: .

CDR3nt: TGCGCCAGCAGCTGGGAGGGCGGTACGCAGTATTTT
CDR3aa: CASSWEGGTQYF
abundance: once
j_gene: TRBJ2-3
v_gene: TRBV5-1
d_gene: TRBD2

CDR3nt: TGTGCCAGCAGCCTAGGAGCAGGGGGCACAGATACGCAGTATTTT
CDR3aa: CASSLGAGGTDTQYF
abundance: .
j_gene: TRBJ2-3
v_gene: TRBV14
d_gene: .

CDR3nt: TGCAGTGCCAAGAAATCTAGCGGGAGGGCAGGCGGGGAGCTGTTTTTT
CDR3aa: CSAKKSSGRAGGELFF
abundance: .
j_gene: TRBJ2-2
v_gene: TRBV20-1
d_gene: TRBD2

CDR3nt: TGTGCCAGCAGTCTCGCGGACAGGGCGAACACTGAAGCTTTCTTT
CDR3aa: CASSLADRANTEAFF
abundance: .
j_gene: TRBJ1-1
v_gene: TRBV12-3/TRBV12-4
d_gene: TRBD1

CDR3nt: TGTGCCAGCAGCCAGGGTCCGCTCTACGAGCAGTACTTC
CDR3aa: CASSQGPLYEQYF
abundance: few
j_gene: TRBJ2-7
v_gene: TRBV11-2
d_gene: .

CDR3nt: TGTGCCAGAAGCATTAGCGATGAGCAGTTCTTC
CDR3aa: CARSISDEQFF
abundance: .
j_gene: TRBJ2-1
v_gene: TRBV5-3
d_gene: .

CDR3nt: TGTGCCAGCAGCAGAAGGGAGAAAGGCAATCAGCCCCAGCATTTT
CDR3aa: CASSRREKGNQPQHF
abundance: .
j_gene: TRBJ1-5
v_gene: TRBV12-3/TRBV12-4
d_gene: .

CDR3nt: TGTGCCAGCAGCTTTCCGGGTGAAGGCGATGAGCAGTTCTTC
CDR3aa: CASSFPGEGDEQFF
abundance: .
j_gene: TRBJ2-1
v_gene: TRBV5-4
d_gene: .

CDR3nt: TGTGCCAGCAGCCAAGACGGGCCGGGGGGGCCAGATACGCAGTATTTT
CDR3aa: CASSQDGPGGPDTQYF
abundance: .
j_gene: TRBJ2-3
v_gene: TRBV4-2
d_gene: TRBD2

CDR3nt: TGTGCCAGCAGCGTAGGACAGCGATCCTACGAGCAGTACTTC
CDR3aa: CASSVGQRSYEQYF
abundance: .
j_gene: TRBJ2-7
v_gene: TRBV9
d_gene: .

CDR3nt: TGTGCCACCAGTGACCCAGACGGATATGGCTACACCTTC
CDR3aa: CATSDPDGYGYTF
abundance: once
j_gene: TRBJ1-2
v_gene: TRBV24-1
d_gene: .

CDR3nt: TGTGCCACCAGCAGAGCTACCCCAGGGATCAATGAGCAGTTCTTC
CDR3aa: CATSRATPGINEQFF
abundance: .
j_gene: TRBJ2-1
v_gene: TRBV15
d_gene: .

CDR3nt: TGTGCCACCAGTGAGGATAGGACAGGGGACACCGGGGAGCTGTTTTTT
CDR3aa: CATSEDRTGDTGELFF
abundance: once
j_gene: TRBJ2-2
v_gene: TRBV24-1
d_gene: TRBD1

CDR3nt: TGTGCCAGCAGTGAAGGGGGGTCCTCGGACGAGCAGTACTTC
CDR3aa: CASSEGGSSDEQYF
abundance: .
j_gene: TRBJ2-7
v_gene: TRBV25-1
d_gene: .

CDR3nt: TGCAGCGGAGGAGGTTTAGCGGGAGGTGGAGAGACCCAGTACTTC
CDR3aa: CSGGGLAGGGETQYF
abundance: .
j_gene: TRBJ2-5
v_gene: TRBV29-1
d_gene: TRBD2

CDR3nt: TGTGCCAGCAGTTATGGAGGGGCCGGGGAGCTGTTTTTT
CDR3aa: CASSYGGAGELFF
abundance: .
j_gene: TRBJ2-2
v_gene: TRBV6-5
d_gene: .

CDR3nt: TGTGCCAGCTCAGAGGGACAGGACTCCTACGAGCAGTACTTC
CDR3aa: CASSEGQDSYEQYF
abundance: .
j_gene: TRBJ2-7
v_gene: TRBV18
d_gene: TRBD1

CDR3nt: TGTGCCAGCAGTTACAACCCGACAGGGGCACAAGAGACCCAGTACTTC
CDR3aa: CASSYNPTGAQETQYF
abundance: .
j_gene: TRBJ2-5
v_gene: TRBV6-5
d_gene: TRBD1

CDR3nt: TGTGCCAGCAGCTCCATAGGCTCGACAGGGGGCCCGCCTGGGGCCAACGTCCTGACTTTC
CDR3aa: CASSSIGSTGGPPGANVLTF
abundance: .
j_gene: TRBJ2-6
v_gene: TRBV11-1
d_gene: TRBD1

CDR3nt: TGTGCCAGCAGCTCTTCAATAAATGAGCAGTTCTTC
CDR3aa: CASSSSINEQFF
abundance: .
j_gene: TRBJ2-1
v_gene: TRBV7-9
d_gene: .

CDR3nt: TGTGCCAGCAGCTTAGGGCGGGCGGGAGAGCCCCAGCATTTT
CDR3aa: CASSLGRAGEPQHF
abundance: .
j_gene: TRBJ1-5
v_gene: TRBV13
d_gene: .

CDR3nt: TGTGCCAGCAGCCTCAAGGCACCACCCGCCAGTGAGCAGTTCTTC
CDR3aa: CASSLKAPPASEQFF
abundance: once
j_gene: TRBJ2-1
v_gene: TRBV3-1
d_gene: .

CDR3nt: TGTGCCACCAGTGCATCCGGGACAGGAGGCTACAATGAGCAGTTCTTC
CDR3aa: CATSASGTGGYNEQFF
abundance: .
j_gene: TRBJ2-1
v_gene: TRBV15
d_gene: TRBD1

CDR3nt: TGCGCCAGCAGCCCGGAGGCAGGGGCCAACGTCCTGACTTTC
CDR3aa: CASSPEAGANVLTF
abundance: .
j_gene: TRBJ2-6
v_gene: TRBV5-1
d_gene: .

CDR3nt: TGCAGCGTAACAGGGGGCGGTTGGGGAGTCCACGAGCAGTACTTC
CDR3aa: CSVTGGGWGVHEQYF
abundance: .
j_gene: TRBJ2-7
v_gene: TRBV29-1
d_gene: TRBD1

CDR3nt: TGTGCCAGCAGCCAAGGGGACACCACTTTGACCGGGGAGCTGTTTTTT
CDR3aa: CASSQGDTTLTGELFF
abundance: .
j_gene: TRBJ2-2
v_gene: TRBV4-2
d_gene: .

CDR3nt: TGTGCCAGCTCACCACTCAGCGGGGGGTTTCCCGACGAGCAGTACTTC
CDR3aa: CASSPLSGGFPDEQYF
abundance: .
j_gene: TRBJ2-7
v_gene: TRBV18
d_gene: TRBD2

CDR3nt: TGTGCCATCAGTGAGTCCGGTGACCGACAGACCCAGTACTTC
CDR3aa: CAISESGDRQTQYF
abundance: .
j_gene: TRBJ2-5
v_gene: TRBV10-3
d_gene: .

CDR3nt: TGCAGTGCGCGGACAGTCCGAAACACCATATATTTT
CDR3aa: CSARTVRNTIYF
abundance: .
j_gene: TRBJ1-3
v_gene: TRBV20-1
d_gene: .

CDR3nt: TGCGCCAGCAGCCAGTTCGACGGCGCAGGGGGCTACACCTTC
CDR3aa: CASSQFDGAGGYTF
abundance: .
j_gene: TRBJ1-2
v_gene: TRBV4-1
d_gene: .

CDR3nt: TGTGCCAGCAGCTTAACCCCGGGAGGGGGGTATCAGCCCCAGCATTTT
CDR3aa: CASSLTPGGGYQPQHF
abundance: .
j_gene: TRBJ1-5
v_gene: TRBV7-9
d_gene: .

CDR3nt: TGTGCCAGCAGTGGGGCGGGACCCGTCCGTGGTGAGCAGTTCTTC
CDR3aa: CASSGAGPVRGEQFF
abundance: .
j_gene: TRBJ2-1
v_gene: TRBV12-3/TRBV12-4
d_gene: .

CDR3nt: TGTGCCACCAGCAGAGGGGTGCCAGGGCCCCAGCATTTT
CDR3aa: CATSRGVPGPQHF
abundance: once
j_gene: TRBJ1-5
v_gene: TRBV15
d_gene: .

CDR3nt: TGCGCCAGCAGCCCAAGGACGGAATCCTACGAGCAGTACTTC
CDR3aa: CASSPRTESYEQYF
abundance: .
j_gene: TRBJ2-7
v_gene: TRBV5-1
d_gene: .

CDR3nt: TGTGCCAGCAGCGTAGACCGTGGGGGAAACTATGGCTACACCTTC
CDR3aa: CASSVDRGGNYGYTF
abundance: once
j_gene: TRBJ1-2
v_gene: TRBV9
d_gene: .

CDR3nt: TGCGCCAGCAGCCCCGGGGGGGCCGGGGAGCTGTTTTTT
CDR3aa: CASSPGGAGELFF
abundance: .
j_gene: TRBJ2-2
v_gene: TRBV4-1
d_gene: TRBD2

CDR3nt: TGTGCCAGCAGCCAAGAATTCGCCCAGCCCACAGATACGCAGTATTTT
CDR3aa: CASSQEFAQPTDTQYF
abundance: once
j_gene: TRBJ2-3
v_gene: TRBV14
d_gene: .

CDR3nt: TGTGCCAGCAGCTTTACGGTCGGCGTGAACACTGAAGCTTTCTTT
CDR3aa: CASSFTVGVNTEAFF
abundance: .
j_gene: TRBJ1-1
v_gene: TRBV5-6
d_gene: .

CDR3nt: TGTGCCAGCAGCCAAGTGGCTAGCGCGAGGGAGCAGTACTTC
CDR3aa: CASSQVASAREQYF
abundance: .
j_gene: TRBJ2-7
v_gene: TRBV3-1
d_gene: .

CDR3nt: TGTGCCAGCAGCCAAGATTGGGGGGTAAACCAGCCCCAGCATTTT
CDR3aa: CASSQDWGVNQPQHF
abundance: .
j_gene: TRBJ1-5
v_gene: TRBV3-1
d_gene: .

CDR3nt: TGTGCCAGCAGGGCAAGTAGCTATGGCTACACCTTC
CDR3aa: CASRASSYGYTF
abundance: .
j_gene: TRBJ1-2
v_gene: TRBV7-9
d_gene: .

CDR3nt: TGTGCCAGCAGTTCTAGCGGGGGGTCCTACAATGAGCAGTTCTTC
CDR3aa: CASSSSGGSYNEQFF
abundance: .
j_gene: TRBJ2-1
v_gene: TRBV28
d_gene: TRBD2